This T cell receptor beta chain was recovered during a study of blood T cell repertoires in COVID-19. The CDR3 length is 16 residues. The germline gives CDR1 GTSNPN, CDR2 SVGIG (reference sequence). After removal of 4 bases from V and 0 bases from J, the junction contained 8 bases not matched to a gene. In the original workflow: From reference gene primer amplification, estimates of nucleated cell counts were derived. Sequencing was performed with immunoSEQ multiplex PCR; in TCRdb, only in-frame clones are kept and a portion is missing. Clonal size and the V and J genes are those of that table, whereas D and trimming came from the DNA. This sample yields about 490,000 clones, of which 80% to 90% are seen a single time; approximately 2.9% belongs to the top ten.

The specimen sequenced was peripheral blood. The sequence came from a human donor in a cohort sampled during active COVID-19. The rearrangement uses TRBV30 and TRBJ2-7; 11 nucleotides match TRBD2. CDR3 DNA: TGTGCCTGGAAATTAGGACTAGCGGGCCGCTCCTACGAGCAGTACTTC. Translation: CAWKLGLAGRSYEQYF.